What follows are 19 T cell receptor beta chains derived from one specimen sequenced in a study of blood T cell repertoires in COVID-19. Generated by immunoSEQ multiplex PCR, the TCRdb table keeps only in-frame clones and is missing some. Of roughly 34,000 clones in the sample, approximately 91% were seen once. Sequencing input: peripheral blood. The receptor set was obtained from a human donor with active COVID-19. The donor label of this sample is uncertain.

The chain carries TRBV27 and TRBJ2-7; 10 bases align to TRBD1. This CDR3 contains 15 residues. V lost 1 base and J lost 7; bases outside the gene matches: 7. Germline CDR1 MNHEY, CDR2 SMNVEV (reference sequence). Here the CDR3 reads CASSLYRDRGKEQYF. The CDR3 DNA sequence: TGTGCCAGCAGTTTATACCGGGACAGGGGTAAGGAGCAGTACTTC.

The rearrangement joins TRBV11-2 to TRBJ2-5, with 10 bases aligning to TRBD1. CDR1 is SGHAT and CDR2 is FQNNGV in the germline V gene. This CDR3 comprises 13 residues. The V and J ends lost 6 bases and 6 bases, in that order; junction bases with no gene match: 4. Here the CDR3 reads CASSRGQGQTQYF. The CDR3 nucleotides read TGTGCCAGCAGTCGGGGACAGGGGCAGACCCAGTACTTC.

This sequence joins TRBV5-1 and TRBJ2-7, with TRBD1 matching over 7 bases. Germline CDR1 is SGHRS and CDR2 is YFSETQ. The junction had 4 bases not matched to a gene; V was cut back by 4 bases and J by 0 bases. This CDR3 has 14 amino acids. CDR3 sequence: CASSAGQVSYEQYF. The CDR3 DNA reads as TGCGCCAGCAGCGCCGGACAGGTCTCCTACGAGCAGTACTTC.

This clone showed up just a few times. V and J are TRBV9 and TRBJ1-2, with 9 nucleotides matching TRBD1. The germline V gene has CDR1 SGDLS and CDR2 YYNGEE. Losses at the gene ends were 3 bases for V and 3 bases for J; bases not matched to a gene: 9. This CDR3 region has 16 residues. CDR3 loop: CASSGHGTGMDYGYTF. CDR3 bases: TGTGCCAGCAGCGGCCACGGGACAGGGATGGACTATGGCTACACCTTC.

In its sample, this clone was seen once. The chain recombines TRBV12-5 with TRBJ2-3, with 7 positions matching TRBD2. This CDR3 has 16 residues. CDR1 is LGHNT and CDR2 is FRNRAP in the germline V gene. Trimming took 2 bases from V and 2 from J; bases not matched to a gene: 7. This CDR3 reads CASGLPRGGVTDTQYF. The CDR3 nucleotides read TGTGCTAGTGGTTTGCCCCGCGGGGGTGTCACAGATACGCAGTATTTT. Full variable domain (rest looked up from reference TRBV12-5 and TRBJ2-3): DARVTQTPRHKVTEMGQEVTMRCQPILGHNTVFWYRQTMMQGLELLAYFRNRAPLDDSGMPKDRFSAEMPDATLATLKIQPSEPRDSAVYFCASGLPRGGVTDTQYFGPGTRLTVL.

The CDR3 region is CASSLVQGEETQYF. The CDR3 DNA follows: TGTGCCAGCAGCTTAGTACAGGGGGAAGAGACCCAGTACTTC. V is TRBV7-9 and J is TRBJ2-5, with 8 bases lining up with TRBD1. The CDR3 has 14 residues. V shed 1 base and J 3 bases; nucleotides not matched to a gene: 1. Germline CDR1 and CDR2: SEHNR and FQNEAQ (reference sequence).

V usage is TRBV19 and J usage is TRBJ2-3; TRBD2 matches at 9 bases. V was clipped by 6 bases and J by 5 bases; unmatched bases: 9. This CDR3 region has 15 residues. Germline V gene lookup returns CDR1 LNHDA and CDR2 SQIVND (reference sequence). The CDR3 DNA reads TGTGCCAGTAGCCTCATAGCGGGAGAACTAGATACGCAGTATTTT. Translating gives CASSLIAGELDTQYF.

The chain couples TRBV7-8 to TRBJ2-1; weak D call: TRBD1 (7 bases). The CDR3 spans 20 residues. The V end lost 2 bases, the J end lost 0 bases, and 23 bases lay between the germline ends. Per germline, CDR1 SGHVS and CDR2 FQNEAQ. The CDR3 nucleotides read TGTGCCAGCAGCTTAAACTCCGGTGGAGGGGGCCCTAGCTCCTACAATGAGCAGTTCTTC. Its protein product is CASSLNSGGGGPSSYNEQFF.

The genes are TRBV30 and TRBJ2-3, with D maybe TRBD2 (5 bases). V shed 4 bases and J shed 1 base, with 9 bases lying between them. The germline V gene has CDR1 GTSNPN and CDR2 SVGIG (reference sequence). CDR3 length: 13 residues. The CDR3 DNA is TGTGCCTGGAATTTCGGGGGCACAGATACGCAGTATTTT. Amino acids: CAWNFGGTDTQYF.

This clone was picked up one time. The chain uses TRBV10-3 and TRBJ2-5; weak D call: TRBD1 (5 bases). V dropped 0 bases and J dropped 6 bases, with 14 bases sitting between them. Germline V gene lookup returns CDR1 ENHRY and CDR2 SYGVKD. The CDR3 is 15 residues long. This CDR3 is CAISESAKQAQTQYF. The CDR3 coding sequence is TGTGCCATCAGTGAGTCGGCCAAACAGGCCCAGACCCAGTACTTC.

The gene calls are TRBV10-2 and TRBJ1-1; 8 positions agree with TRBD1. The germline V gene has CDR1 WSHSY and CDR2 SAAADI. This CDR3 is built from 14 residues. V trimming: 3 bases; J trimming: 4 bases; junction bases outside the gene matches: 4. CDR3 nucleotides: TGCGCCAGCAGTGAACGAGGGACAGGCACTGAAGCTTTCTTT. Its translation is CASSERGTGTEAFF.

V is TRBV9 and J is TRBJ2-7, with TRBD1 identical over 7 bases. Germline loops: CDR1 SGDLS, CDR2 YYNGEE. CDR3 length: 13 residues. The V and J ends lost 0 bases and 5 bases, in that order; junction bases with no gene match: 2. CDR3 protein: CASSVGQGDEQYF. CDR3 bases: TGTGCCAGCAGCGTAGGTCAGGGGGACGAGCAGTACTTC.

This clone has just one count. The V and J genes are TRBV11-2 and TRBJ1-2; D is undetermined. The CDR3 covers 12 residues. Trimming removed 2 bases at V and 6 bases at J, with 7 bases between. Germline V CDR1 and CDR2: SGHAT, FQNNGV. CDR3 amino acids: CASSLMQDGYTF. The CDR3 DNA reads as TGTGCCAGCAGCTTAATGCAGGATGGCTACACCTTC. Full variable domain (missing parts from reference TRBV11-2 and TRBJ1-2): EAGVAQSPRYKIIEKRQSVAFWCNPISGHATLYWYQQILGQGPKLLIQFQNNGVVDDSQLPKDRFSAERLKGVDSTLKIQPAKLEDSAVYLCASSLMQDGYTFGSGTRLTVV.

This chain links TRBV7-9 with TRBJ1-5; 10 nucleotides align to TRBD1. V dropped 1 base and J dropped 4; count of bases not matched to a gene: 4. CDR1 SEHNR and CDR2 FQNEAQ come from the germline V gene (reference sequence). The CDR3 is 16 residues long. In DNA, the CDR3 is TGTGCCAGCAGCTTAGGGGACAGGGGCTTAAATCAGCCCCAGCATTTT. This codes for CASSLGDRGLNQPQHF.

V is TRBV28 and J is TRBJ2-7, with 8 bases lining up with TRBD1. CDR3 length: 14 amino acids. V was clipped by 7 bases and J by 1 base; unmatched bases: 6. CDR1 is MDHEN, CDR2 SYDVKM, per germline. Here the CDR3 DNA reads TGTGCCAGCACCTGGACAGGGAGGTCCTACGAGCAGTACTTC. Its protein product is CASTWTGRSYEQYF.

The rearrangement joins TRBV7-8 to TRBJ2-1; 10 nucleotides align to TRBD2. After removal of 2 bases from V and 3 bases from J, the junction contained 4 bases not matched to a gene. Germline V gene data show CDR1 as SGHVS and CDR2 as FQNEAQ. This CDR3 is built from 16 residues. This chain's CDR3 is CASSLTGTSVYNEQFF. CDR3 DNA sequence: TGTGCCAGCAGCTTAACCGGGACTAGCGTCTACAATGAGCAGTTCTTC.

This clone showed up just a few times. This chain connects TRBV11-2 to TRBJ2-7, with 9 nucleotides matching TRBD2. The J segment lost 2 bases and the V segment lost 3 bases, leaving 11 bases of the junction unmatched. The CDR3 covers 17 residues. From germline, CDR1 is SGHAT and CDR2 FQNNGV. The CDR3 DNA follows: TGTGCCAGCAGCTTCCGACTAGCGGCCGGAACCCCCTACGAGCAGTACTTC. Translated, it gives CASSFRLAAGTPYEQYF.

The chain carries TRBV30 and TRBJ1-4; D unresolved. This CDR3 spans 10 amino acids. Germline CDR1 reads GTSNPN; CDR2 reads SVGIG (reference sequence). V lost 1 base to trimming and J lost 11 bases, with 5 bases between them. Here the CDR3 DNA reads TGTGCCTGGAGTGGTAGTAAACTGTTTTTT. Its protein is CAWSGSKLFF.

The J gene is TRBJ1-4, the V gene TRBV4-3; 7 bases align to TRBD1. The trim removed 5 bases at V and 6 bases at J, leaving 12 bases unmatched. CDR3 size: 16 residues. Germline CDR1 is LGHNA and CDR2 is YSLEER. CDR3 nucleotides: TGCGCCAGCAGCTCCTACTCCGGGACAGCCTATGAAAAACTGTTTTTT. It yields the protein CASSSYSGTAYEKLFF.